These 21 T cell receptor beta chains came from one sample sequenced in a study of neoadjuvant anti-PD-1 for oral cavity cancer. Using immunoSEQ multiplex PCR, the repertoire was profiled, and TCRdb retains in-frame clones only, with some absent. The sample has 30,000 to 35,000 clones, around nine tenths seen once. The sequencing here drew on PBMCs, taken before nivolumab (anti-PD-1) treatment. These receptors all stem from a person between 35 and 79 years old with oral cavity squamous cell carcinoma.

The chain is built from TRBV5-1 and TRBJ2-5; D is possibly TRBD1 or TRBD2 (6 bases each). V was trimmed by 7 bases and J by 7 bases, leaving 14 bases between them. This CDR3 comprises 12 residues. Germline V gene data show CDR1 as SGHRS and CDR2 as YFSETQ. The CDR3 region is CASREGGGTQYF. CDR3 DNA sequence: TGCGCCAGCCGTGAAGGAGGGGGGACCCAGTACTTC.

V and J are TRBV7-2 and TRBJ2-5; 14 bases align to TRBD2. V shed 1 base, J shed 1 base, and the junction held 2 bases outside the gene matches. The CDR3 loop spans 17 amino acids. The germline CDR1 and CDR2 sequences are SGHTA and FQGNSA. For the CDR3, the DNA is TGTGCCAGCAGCTTAGGGACTAGCGGGGGGCCCCAAGAGACCCAGTACTTC. Protein sequence: CASSLGTSGGPQETQYF. Complete variable domain (other parts from reference TRBV7-2 and TRBJ2-5): GAGVSQSPSNKVTEKGKDVELRCDPISGHTALYWYRQSLGQGLEFLIYFQGNSAPDKSGLPSDRFSAERTGGSVSTLTIQRTQQEDSAVYLCASSLGTSGGPQETQYFGPGTRLLVL.

The chain has TRBV5-1 and TRBJ1-1; D uncertain. Trimming left V 0 bases short and J 4 bases short, with 13 bases between. The CDR3 loop spans 15 amino acids. CDR1 is SGHRS, CDR2 YFSETQ, per germline. CDR3 amino acids: CASSLDSGLGTEAFF. The CDR3 DNA reads TGCGCCAGCAGCTTGGATTCCGGGTTGGGCACTGAAGCTTTCTTT.

The rearrangement links TRBV25-1 to TRBJ1-6; no reliable D call. V lost 3 bases and J 3 bases, leaving 12 bases between the germline ends. The CDR3 is 16 amino acids. Germline loops: CDR1 MGHDK, CDR2 SYGVNS. Here the CDR3 reads CASSDASGLYNSPLHF. The CDR3 DNA follows: TGTGCCAGCAGTGACGCGTCCGGTCTCTATAATTCACCCCTCCACTTT.

The chain carries TRBV2 and TRBJ2-5; D unclear. The length of the CDR3 is 13 residues. Germline loops: CDR1 SNHLY, CDR2 FYNNEI. V dropped 7 bases and J dropped 4 bases, with 13 bases sitting between them. The DNA of the CDR3 is TGTGCCAGCAACGGCTTGTTGCCAGAGACCCAGTACTTC. The encoded protein is CASNGLLPETQYF.

The genes are TRBV5-6 and TRBJ1-1, with a tentative D call TRBD1 (5 bases). Deletions cut 4 bases from V and 8 bases from J, with 12 bases between. This CDR3 is built from 12 residues. Germline V gene lookup returns CDR1 SGHDT and CDR2 YYEEEE. The CDR3 nucleotides read TGTGCCAGCAGCCGCGGGACGTACGAAGCTTTCTTT. The encoded protein is CASSRGTYEAFF.

The gene calls are TRBV7-2 and TRBJ1-2; maybe TRBD1 (5 bases). There are 14 residues in the CDR3. Germline V lookup: CDR1 SGHTA, CDR2 FQGNSA. With 4 bases removed from V and 4 bases from J, the gap between germline ends came to 13 bases. As DNA, the CDR3 is TGTGCCAGCAGCTCTGAAGGGGCCGTCTATGGCTACACCTTC. The encoded protein is CASSSEGAVYGYTF. The variable domain in full, with the rest retrieved from reference TRBV7-2 and TRBJ1-2, is GAGVSQSPSNKVTEKGKDVELRCDPISGHTALYWYRQSLGQGLEFLIYFQGNSAPDKSGLPSDRFSAERTGGSVSTLTIQRTQQEDSAVYLCASSSEGAVYGYTFGSGTRLTVV.

The chain employs TRBV5-4 and TRBJ2-5; 8 bases fit TRBD1. The CDR3 spans 15 residues. V shed 4 bases and J 3 bases; nucleotides not matched to a gene: 8. CDR1 is SGHNT, CDR2 YYREEE, per germline (reference sequence). The CDR3: CASSKTGDPKETQYF. The CDR3 coding sequence is TGTGCCAGCAGCAAGACAGGGGATCCAAAAGAGACCCAGTACTTC. Full variable domain (missing parts from reference TRBV5-4 and TRBJ2-5): ETGVTQSPTHLIKTRGQQVTLRCSSQSGHNTVSWYQQALGQGPQFIFQYYREEENGRGNFPPRFSGLQFPNYSSELNVNALELDDSALYLCASSKTGDPKETQYFGPGTRLLVL.

The J gene is TRBJ1-3, the V gene TRBV10-3; D not certain. Trimming took off 5 bases at V and 2 bases at J, with 13 bases between the two ends. Per germline, CDR1 ENHRY and CDR2 SYGVKD. The CDR3 covers 15 residues. CDR3 DNA: TGTGCCATCAGTTCTCCGGGCGGCGCTGGAAACACCATATATTTT. As protein: CAISSPGGAGNTIYF.

This chain uses TRBV29-1 with TRBJ1-2; D might be TRBD1 (5 bases). Trimming cost V 3 bases and J 4 bases, with 12 bases left between them. CDR3 length equals 13 residues. Germline V gene data show CDR1 as SQVTM and CDR2 as ANQGSEA. CDR3 in amino acids: CSVDKAGSYGYTF. The CDR3 nucleotides read TGCAGCGTTGACAAGGCAGGGAGCTATGGCTACACCTTC.

V usage is TRBV7-8 and J usage is TRBJ2-7; a weak D match, TRBD2 (5 bases). CDR3 length: 14 amino acids. V was pared by 5 bases and J by 5 bases, with 16 bases between. Germline values: CDR1 SGHVS, CDR2 FQNEAQ. CDR3 DNA sequence: TGTGCCAGCAGCAACCGGGATTTACTCAACGAGCAGTACTTC. It is translated as CASSNRDLLNEQYF.

This chain links TRBV7-9 with TRBJ2-4; 8 bases map to TRBD1. The CDR3 is 18 residues long. J gave up 0 bases and V 3 bases, and 10 bases lay outside the gene matches. CDR1 SEHNR and CDR2 FQNEAQ come from the germline V gene (reference sequence). This CDR3 is CASSFWTGNKLAKNIQYF. The DNA of the CDR3 is TGTGCCAGCAGCTTTTGGACAGGGAACAAGCTAGCCAAAAACATTCAGTACTTC.

This chain joins TRBV25-1 and TRBJ1-3; D may be TRBD1 (6 bases). CDR3 length: 17 amino acids. V was trimmed by 1 base and J by 3 bases, leaving 16 bases between them. Germline V gene sequence: CDR1 MGHDK, CDR2 SYGVNS. In DNA, the CDR3 is TGTGCCAGCAGTGAATCCAAGGGGGGTGGTGGTGGAAACACCATATATTTT. This gives the protein CASSESKGGGGGNTIYF.

The rearrangement joins TRBV5-1 to TRBJ2-7; tentatively, D is TRBD1 or TRBD2 (5 bases each). Trimming pared 4 bases from V and 2 bases from J, leaving 10 bases between. CDR3 size: 13 residues. CDR1 and CDR2 from the germline V gene are SGHRS and YFSETQ. CDR3 nucleotides: TGCGCCAGCAGCGTCGGGACGACCTACGAGCAGTACTTC. Encoded protein: CASSVGTTYEQYF. The full variable domain, in which reference TRBV5-1 and TRBJ2-7 provide the parts outside the CDR3, is KAGVTQTPRYLIKTRGQQVTLSCSPISGHRSVSWYQQTPGQGLQFLFEYFSETQRNKGNFPGRFSGRQFSNSRSEMNVSTLELGDSALYLCASSVGTTYEQYFGPGTRLTVT.

The genes are TRBV27 and TRBJ1-2, with unresolved D. CDR1 and CDR2 (germline): MNHEY, SMNVEV (reference sequence). V was pared by 3 bases and J by 6 bases, with 14 bases between. The CDR3 runs 14 residues. For the CDR3, the DNA is TGTGCCAGCAGTTTCCGTGATATGGTTAATGGCTACACCTTC. Residues: CASSFRDMVNGYTF.

This clone appeared a single time. This chain uses TRBV5-6 with TRBJ1-6; D is unresolved. The germline V and J ends were trimmed by 4 bases and 0 bases, with 5 bases remaining between them. The V gene's germline CDR1 is SGHDT and CDR2 YYEEEE. The CDR3 has 14 amino acids. The CDR3 reads CASSHSSYNSPLHF. The CDR3 region has the DNA TGTGCCAGCAGCCACAGCTCCTATAATTCACCCCTCCACTTT.

This sequence joins TRBV7-9 and TRBJ2-2, with TRBD1 identical over 8 bases. Trimming took 4 bases from V and 7 from J; bases not matched to a gene: 8. The V gene's germline CDR1 is SEHNR and CDR2 FQNEAQ (reference sequence). This CDR3 spans 15 amino acids. CDR3: CASSYPGGTVGELFF. The CDR3 nucleotides read TGTGCCAGCAGCTACCCAGGGGGCACGGTCGGGGAGCTGTTTTTT.

The chain employs TRBV9 and TRBJ1-4, with D hard to call. The V gene lost 2 bases and the J gene lost 3 bases, with 11 bases spanning the gap. In germline, CDR1 is SGDLS, CDR2 YYNGEE. This CDR3 has 15 residues. The CDR3 DNA is TGTGCCAGCAGCGTCTTGGGGAACCCTAATGAAAAACTGTTTTTT. It encodes CASSVLGNPNEKLFF.

The J gene is TRBJ2-3, the V gene TRBV15; perhaps TRBD1 as D (5 bases). The germline gives CDR1 LNHNV, CDR2 YYDKDF (reference sequence). V lost 0 bases, J lost 1 base, and 17 bases lay in between. The CDR3 contains 18 residues. CDR3 amino acids: CATSRDWPPGRGTDTQYF. Written as DNA, the CDR3 is TGTGCCACCAGCAGAGATTGGCCGCCGGGCAGGGGCACAGATACGCAGTATTTT.

This clone was recorded once. The J gene is TRBJ2-2, the V gene TRBV5-1; 9 nucleotides align to TRBD1. The V segment lost 3 bases and the J segment 3 bases; nucleotides outside the gene matches: 3. The CDR3 loop spans 15 amino acids. The germline CDR1 and CDR2 sequences are SGHRS and YFSETQ. CDR3 region: CASSSRTGDTGELFF. In DNA form, the CDR3 reads TGCGCCAGCAGCTCTCGGACAGGGGACACCGGGGAGCTGTTTTTT.

V gene TRBV5-1 combines with J gene TRBJ1-1, with TRBD1 identical over 8 bases. J gave up 5 bases and V 4 bases, and 10 bases lay outside the gene matches. The CDR3 contains 15 residues. In germline, CDR1 is SGHRS, CDR2 YFSETQ. CDR3 bases: TGCGCCAGCAGCAACGCCCCGGACAGGGAAACTGAAGCTTTCTTT. Protein sequence: CASSNAPDRETEAFF.